Below, 27 T cell receptor beta chains from the same sample are listed, as sequenced in a study of blood T cell repertoires in COVID-19. Only in-frame clones appear in the TCRdb table, and some are missing; sequencing was by immunoSEQ multiplex PCR. Among about 400,000 clones listed, 87% were seen once. The sample taken for sequencing was PBMCs or T cells enriched from blood (not recorded which). Source of these receptors: a woman aged 25-40 years who had recovered from COVID-19.

This clone was seen a single time. The same CDR3 also results from other DNA sequences found in this sample. This chain joins TRBV9 and TRBJ2-3; maybe TRBD2 (6 bases). The CDR3 length is 15 residues. The germline CDR1 and CDR2 sequences are SGDLS and YYNGEE. The V and J ends lost 1 base and 0 bases respectively, with 9 bases between them. This CDR3 reads CASSVISGSTDTQYF. CDR3 DNA sequence: TGTGCCAGCAGCGTAATTAGCGGAAGCACAGATACGCAGTATTTT.

V and J are TRBV6-5 and TRBJ2-5; 10 nucleotides match TRBD1. Losses at the gene ends were 6 bases for V and 5 bases for J; bases not matched to a gene: 9. CDR3 size: 15 residues. Germline V gene data show CDR1 as MNHEY and CDR2 as SVGAGI. The CDR3 sequence is CASSAGTGVWETQYF. The CDR3 DNA sequence: TGTGCCAGCAGCGCCGGGACAGGGGTTTGGGAGACCCAGTACTTC.

This clone was observed a single time. The CDR3 region is CASSPDTGGRQPQHF. CDR3 sequence (DNA): TGTGCCAGCAGCCCAGATACAGGGGGCCGTCAGCCCCAGCATTTT. This sequence joins TRBV28 and TRBJ1-5, with 9 nucleotides matching TRBD1. Germline V CDR1 and CDR2: MDHEN, SYDVKM. The CDR3 is 15 amino acids. V dropped 6 bases and J dropped 6; count of bases not matched to a gene: 9.

Only one count was recorded for this clone. The rearrangement joins TRBV18 to TRBJ2-3, with 9 bases identical to TRBD1. Trimming took 0 bases from V and 5 from J; bases not matched to a gene: 6. CDR1 is KGHSH, CDR2 LQKENI, per germline. CDR3 length: 16 residues. CDR3 protein: CASSPPLAGQGDTQYF. The CDR3 DNA follows: TGTGCCAGCTCACCACCGCTGGCGGGACAGGGAGATACGCAGTATTTT. The whole variable domain, filled in from reference TRBV18 and TRBJ2-3, reads NAGVMQNPRHLVRRRGQEARLRCSPMKGHSHVYWYRQLPEEGLKFMVYLQKENIIDESGMPKERFSAEFPKEGPSILRIQQVVRGDSAAYFCASSPPLAGQGDTQYFGPGTRLTVL.

The rearrangement links TRBV28 to TRBJ1-3; no definite D call. Trimming removed 5 bases at V and 4 bases at J, with 24 bases between. This CDR3 region has 18 residues. Germline assignment: CDR1 MDHEN and CDR2 SYDVKM. The CDR3 DNA sequence: TGTGCCAGCAGTCCACCCGGCGGCCTCCCGGGGAAGGGAAACACCATATATTTT. Amino acids: CASSPPGGLPGKGNTIYF.

The rearrangement joins TRBV6-4 to TRBJ2-1; 10 bases align to TRBD1. CDR1 is MRHNA, CDR2 SNTAGT, per germline. There are 14 residues in the CDR3. V trimming: 3 bases; J trimming: 10 bases; junction bases outside the gene matches: 6. The CDR3 spells CASSDWDRGREQFF. CDR3 DNA: TGTGCCAGCAGTGATTGGGACAGGGGAAGGGAGCAGTTCTTC.

The V call is TRBV10-3, the J call TRBJ2-7, with 7 bases matching TRBD1. Germline V gene data show CDR1 as ENHRY and CDR2 as SYGVKD. V lost 10 bases, J lost 1 base, and 7 bases stayed unmatched. This CDR3 region has 13 residues. DNA for the CDR3: TGTGCCACCCAAGAGACAGGGTCCTACGAGCAGTACTTC. Translation gives CATQETGSYEQYF.

V gene TRBV15 combines with J gene TRBJ1-2; no clear D gene. CDR1 LNHNV and CDR2 YYDKDF come from the germline V gene (reference sequence). The CDR3 sequence is 14 residues long. V lost 4 bases and J lost 6, with 15 bases in between. CDR3 in DNA: TGTGCCACCAGCAAGGGTACCGGAGGTAATGGCTACACCTTC. Encoded protein: CATSKGTGGNGYTF.

This clone appeared once. The rearrangement joins TRBV6-5 to TRBJ1-4, with 11 bases matching TRBD1. Per germline, CDR1 MNHEY and CDR2 SVGAGI. V was pared by 6 bases and J by 10 bases, with 10 bases of the junction left unmatched. The CDR3 has 15 residues. CDR3 sequence: CASRNPGQGETKLFF. DNA of the CDR3: TGTGCCAGCAGGAATCCGGGACAGGGGGAAACAAAACTGTTTTTT.

The chain is built from TRBV11-2 and TRBJ1-5; 10 nucleotides match TRBD1. This CDR3 has 13 amino acids. Per the germline V gene, CDR1 is SGHAT and CDR2 is FQNNGV. V lost 8 bases to trimming and J lost 6 bases; unmatched junction nucleotides: 4. The CDR3 spells CASGTGDGQPQHF. CDR3 sequence (DNA): TGTGCCAGCGGGACAGGGGACGGTCAGCCCCAGCATTTT.

This chain joins TRBV6-5 and TRBJ1-2; perhaps TRBD1 as D (5 bases). The CDR3 extends over 14 amino acids. Germline CDR1 reads MNHEY; CDR2 reads SVGAGI. V lost 6 bases and J 4 bases, leaving 15 bases between the germline ends. For the CDR3, the DNA is TGTGCCAGCAGCCTAGGGGTGGGGCCCTATGGCTACACCTTC. It translates to CASSLGVGPYGYTF.

This CDR3 reads CSASSSGRSSYNEQFF. The DNA of the CDR3 is TGCAGTGCTAGTTCTAGCGGGAGGTCTTCCTACAATGAGCAGTTCTTC. The rearrangement links TRBV20-1 to TRBJ2-1; 11 nucleotides match TRBD2. The CDR3 length is 16 residues. J gave up 1 base and V 3 bases, and 5 bases lay outside the gene matches. Germline values: CDR1 DFQATT, CDR2 SNEGSKA (reference sequence).

CDR3 sequence reads: CASRDRDFEQYF. The CDR3, as DNA: TGTGCCAGCCGGGACAGGGATTTCGAGCAGTACTTC. The chain couples TRBV27 to TRBJ2-7; TRBD1 matches 9 bases. V trimming: 8 bases; J trimming: 6 bases; junction bases outside the gene matches: 5. CDR1 is MNHEY, CDR2 SMNVEV, per germline (reference sequence). This CDR3 has 12 residues.

The chain uses TRBV9 and TRBJ2-1, with 7 positions matching TRBD2. The CDR3 runs to 17 residues. Trimming at V came to 2 bases and at J to 1 base, leaving 9 bases not matched to a gene. Germline V gene lookup returns CDR1 SGDLS and CDR2 YYNGEE. The CDR3 region is CASSVGGSPLSYNEQFF. As DNA, the CDR3 is TGTGCCAGCAGCGTCGGCGGGAGCCCCTTATCCTACAATGAGCAGTTCTTC.

This clone was recorded a few times. The V and J genes are TRBV24-1 and TRBJ2-1; D call uncertain. The CDR3 covers 12 residues. V lost 3 bases to trimming and J lost 15 bases, with 14 bases between them. CDR1 KGHDR and CDR2 SFDVKD come from the germline V gene. The CDR3 loop is CATSDPDQDPFF. Here the CDR3 DNA reads TGTGCCACCAGTGATCCCGACCAGGATCCGTTCTTC.

Concerning this clone itself: Other nucleotide sequences from this sample produce the same CDR3. The V call is TRBV30, the J call TRBJ1-6, with TRBD1 matching over 7 bases. The CDR3 contains 15 residues. Germline CDR1 reads GTSNPN; CDR2 reads SVGIG (reference sequence). V lost 1 base and J lost 0; bases outside the gene matches: 0. The DNA of the CDR3 is TGTGCCTGGAGTGGACAGGGCTCCTATAATTCACCCCTCCACTTT. Its translation: CAWSGQGSYNSPLHF. Full variable domain (outside the CDR3, taken from reference TRBV30 and TRBJ1-6): SQTIHQWPATLVQPVGSPLSLECTVEGTSNPNLYWYRQAAGRGLQLLFYSVGIGQISSEVPQNLSASRPQDRQFILSSKKLLLSDSGFYLCAWSGQGSYNSPLHFGNGTRLTVT.

The CDR3 reads CASSQGPSGGYTF. CDR3 in DNA: TGTGCCAGCAGCCAAGGGCCTAGTGGCGGCTACACCTTC. This chain connects TRBV3-1 (or the pseudogene TRBV3-2) to TRBJ1-2; no clear D. Trimming removed 1 base at V and 8 bases at J, with 11 bases between. CDR3 length: 13 residues. Germline-derived CDR1 and CDR2 are LGHDT and YNNKEL (reference sequence).

This rearrangement joins TRBV6-5 to TRBJ1-3, with D possibly matching TRBD1 (5 bases). Per the germline V gene, CDR1 is MNHEY and CDR2 is SVGAGI. The ends were cut back, 4 bases at V and 5 bases at J, with 15 bases in the middle. This CDR3 spans 15 amino acids. CDR3 nucleotides: TGTGCCAGCAGTTTCTCCCAGGGTAGTCGAAACACCATATATTTT. It is translated as CASSFSQGSRNTIYF.

The V and J genes are TRBV5-1 and TRBJ1-6; tentative D call: TRBD1 (5 bases). Germline CDR1 reads SGHRS; CDR2 reads YFSETQ. Trimming took 4 bases from V and 8 from J, leaving 22 bases between them. This CDR3 region has 17 residues. CDR3 in DNA: TGCGCCAGCAGCCTAGAGCCGACCAGGGTAGTTGATTCACCCCTCCACTTT. Its protein product is CASSLEPTRVVDSPLHF.

As DNA, the CDR3 is TGTGCCAGCAGCACAGGGCTCACAACTAATGAAAAACTGTTTTTT. Translating it yields CASSTGLTTNEKLFF. V gene TRBV7-9 combines with J gene TRBJ1-4, with a possible D match to TRBD1 (6 bases). Germline CDR1 SEHNR, CDR2 FQNEAQ (reference sequence). V was shortened by 5 bases and J by 0 bases, with 10 bases between the two germline ends. CDR3 length equals 15 residues.

The chain carries TRBV2 and TRBJ1-1; D is undetermined. The germline CDR1 and CDR2 sequences are SNHLY and FYNNEI. V gave up 8 bases and J gave up 5 bases, with 15 bases separating them. CDR3 size: 13 residues. The DNA of the CDR3 is TGTGCCAGCTGGAGGTTGGGAAGTACTGAAGCTTTCTTT. Protein product: CASWRLGSTEAFF.

The chain uses TRBV27 and TRBJ1-1; TRBD1 agrees at 7 bases. The CDR3 sequence is 15 residues long. Germline CDR1 is MNHEY and CDR2 is SMNVEV (reference sequence). V shed 3 bases and J 2 bases; nucleotides not matched to a gene: 6. Here the CDR3 reads CASSLRQGGNTEAFF. CDR3 coding DNA: TGTGCCAGCAGTTTGAGACAGGGAGGAAACACTGAAGCTTTCTTT.

The V gene is TRBV6-5, the J gene TRBJ1-5, with 9 bases lining up with TRBD1. This CDR3 contains 14 residues. The J segment lost 4 bases and the V segment lost 6 bases, leaving 4 bases of the junction unmatched. Germline V lookup: CDR1 MNHEY, CDR2 SVGAGI. CDR3 DNA sequence: TGTGCCAGCAGACGGACAGGGGAGAATCAGCCCCAGCATTTT. As protein: CASRRTGENQPQHF.

The rearrangement uses TRBV5-1 and TRBJ1-2, with no clear D. The CDR3 sequence is 14 residues long. V gave up 2 bases and J gave up 4 bases, with 12 bases separating them. The germline CDR1 and CDR2 sequences are SGHRS and YFSETQ. As DNA, the CDR3 is TGCGCCAGCAGCTTTGTGGGGAGCAGCTATGGCTACACCTTC. This translates into CASSFVGSSYGYTF. Based on the CDR3 plus reference TRBV5-1 and TRBJ1-2, the full variable domain is KAGVTQTPRYLIKTRGQQVTLSCSPISGHRSVSWYQQTPGQGLQFLFEYFSETQRNKGNFPGRFSGRQFSNSRSEMNVSTLELGDSALYLCASSFVGSSYGYTFGSGTRLTVV.

V usage is TRBV5-1 and J usage is TRBJ2-7; 10 bases fit TRBD2. CDR3 size: 13 residues. The V segment lost 6 bases and the J segment 2 bases; nucleotides outside the gene matches: 2. Germline CDR1 and CDR2: SGHRS and YFSETQ. The CDR3 loop reads CASKLAGTYEQYF. The CDR3 nucleotides read TGCGCCAGCAAACTAGCGGGGACCTACGAGCAGTACTTC.

The rearrangement uses TRBV5-5 and TRBJ1-5, with D unclear. The CDR3 spans 15 residues. V dropped 0 bases and J dropped 2 bases, with 9 bases sitting between them. Germline CDR1 is SGHKS and CDR2 is YYEKEE (reference sequence). The CDR3 is CASSLEIGGNQPQHF. The CDR3 nucleotides are TGTGCCAGCAGCTTGGAAATCGGGGGCAATCAGCCCCAGCATTTT.

The J gene is TRBJ2-1, the V gene TRBV5-6; D not resolved. The germline CDR1 and CDR2 sequences are SGHDT and YYEEEE. Trimming left V 7 bases short and J 9 bases short, with 11 bases between. The CDR3 consists of 11 residues. The CDR3 spells CASAKNLEQFF. DNA of the CDR3: TGTGCCAGCGCTAAAAACCTTGAGCAGTTCTTC. Supplemented by reference TRBV5-6 and TRBJ2-1, the full variable domain reads DAGVTQSPTHLIKTRGQQVTLRCSPKSGHDTVSWYQQALGQGPQFIFQYYEEEERQRGNFPDRFSGHQFPNYSSELNVNALLLGDSALYLCASAKNLEQFFGPGTRLTVL.